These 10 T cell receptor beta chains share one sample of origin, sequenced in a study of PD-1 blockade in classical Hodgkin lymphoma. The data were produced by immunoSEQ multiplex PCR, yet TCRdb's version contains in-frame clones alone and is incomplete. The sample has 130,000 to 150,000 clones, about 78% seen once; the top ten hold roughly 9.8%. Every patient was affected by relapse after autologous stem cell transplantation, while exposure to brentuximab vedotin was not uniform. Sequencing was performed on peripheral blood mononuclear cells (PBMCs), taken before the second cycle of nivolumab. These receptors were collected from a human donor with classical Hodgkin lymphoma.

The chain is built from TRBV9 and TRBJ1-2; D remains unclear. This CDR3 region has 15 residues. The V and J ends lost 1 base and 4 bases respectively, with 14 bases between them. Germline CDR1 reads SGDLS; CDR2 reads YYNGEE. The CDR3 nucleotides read TGTGCCAGCAGCGTAAGTGAAGGACCCCGCTATGGCTACACCTTC. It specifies CASSVSEGPRYGYTF.

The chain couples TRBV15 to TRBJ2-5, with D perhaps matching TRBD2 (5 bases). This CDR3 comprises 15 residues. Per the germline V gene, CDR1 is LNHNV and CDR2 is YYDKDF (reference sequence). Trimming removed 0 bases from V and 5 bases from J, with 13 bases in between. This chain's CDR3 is CATSRDPRGGETQYF. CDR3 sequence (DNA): TGTGCCACCAGCAGAGACCCCCGGGGTGGGGAGACCCAGTACTTC.

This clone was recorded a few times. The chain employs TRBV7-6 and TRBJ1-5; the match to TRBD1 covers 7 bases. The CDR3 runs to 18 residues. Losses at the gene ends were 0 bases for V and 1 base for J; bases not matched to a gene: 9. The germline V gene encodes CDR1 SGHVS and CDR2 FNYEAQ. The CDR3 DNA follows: TGTGCCAGCAGCTTAGCAGGGGGCGCACGGTGGAGCAATCAGCCCCAGCATTTT. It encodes CASSLAGGARWSNQPQHF.

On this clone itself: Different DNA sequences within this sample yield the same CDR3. CDR3 bases: TGTGCCAGCAGCCGAGGACTGCAAGAGACCCAGTACTTC. As protein: CASSRGLQETQYF. This rearrangement joins TRBV5-8 to TRBJ2-5, with D perhaps matching TRBD2 (5 bases). The germline V gene has CDR1 SGHTS and CDR2 YDEGEE. V lost 4 bases to trimming and J lost 2 bases, with 9 bases between them. The CDR3 is 13 residues long.

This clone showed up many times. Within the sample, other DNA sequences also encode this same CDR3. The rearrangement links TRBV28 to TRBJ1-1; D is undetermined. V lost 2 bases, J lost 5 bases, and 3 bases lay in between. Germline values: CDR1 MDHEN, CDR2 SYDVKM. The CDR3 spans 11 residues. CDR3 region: CASSLRTEAFF. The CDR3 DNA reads TGTGCCAGCAGTTTACGAACTGAAGCTTTCTTT. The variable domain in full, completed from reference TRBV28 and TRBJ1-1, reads DVKVTQSSRYLVKRTGEKVFLECVQDMDHENMFWYRQDPGLGLRLIYFSYDVKMKEKGDIPEGYSVSREKKERFSLILESASTNQTSMYLCASSLRTEAFFGQGTRLTVV.

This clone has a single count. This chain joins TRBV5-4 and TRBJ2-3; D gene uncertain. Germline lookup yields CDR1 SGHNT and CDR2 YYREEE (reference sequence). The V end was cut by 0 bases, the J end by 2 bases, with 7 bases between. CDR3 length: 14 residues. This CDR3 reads CASSLAISTDTQYF. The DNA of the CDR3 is TGTGCCAGCAGCTTGGCCATTTCCACAGATACGCAGTATTTT.

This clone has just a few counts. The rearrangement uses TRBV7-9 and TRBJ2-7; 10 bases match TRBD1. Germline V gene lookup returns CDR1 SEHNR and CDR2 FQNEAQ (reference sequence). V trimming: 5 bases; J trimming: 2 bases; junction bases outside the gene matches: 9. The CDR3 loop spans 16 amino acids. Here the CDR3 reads CASSPPGQGGAYEQYF. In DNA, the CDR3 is TGTGCCAGCAGCCCCCCTGGACAGGGGGGTGCCTACGAGCAGTACTTC.

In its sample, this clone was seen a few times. The CDR3 coding sequence is TGTGCCAGCAGCCCTAGCGGGATCACCACAGATACGCAGTATTTT. Its protein product is CASSPSGITTDTQYF. The V gene is TRBV7-2, the J gene TRBJ2-3, with 9 bases aligning to TRBD2. This CDR3 is built from 15 residues. Germline CDR1 SGHTA, CDR2 FQGNSA. J gave up 2 bases and V 5 bases, and 5 bases lay outside the gene matches.

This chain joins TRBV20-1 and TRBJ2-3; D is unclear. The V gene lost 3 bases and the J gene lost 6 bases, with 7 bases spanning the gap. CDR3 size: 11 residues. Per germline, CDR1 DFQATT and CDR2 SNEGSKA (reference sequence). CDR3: CSASPEDTQYF. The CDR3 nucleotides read TGCAGTGCTAGCCCGGAGGATACGCAGTATTTT.

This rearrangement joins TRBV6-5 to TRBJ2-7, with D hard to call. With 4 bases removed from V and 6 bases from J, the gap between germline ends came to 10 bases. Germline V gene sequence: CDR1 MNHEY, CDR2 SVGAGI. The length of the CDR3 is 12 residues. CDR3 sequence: CASSLELREQYF. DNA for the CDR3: TGTGCCAGCAGTTTGGAACTGCGCGAGCAGTACTTC.